This T cell receptor (beta chain) was identified in a study of cytomegalovirus exposure and HLA in healthy donors. Across the study: About 200 million T cells yielded 117 million unique TCR beta sequences in earlier analysis.

Study observations and caveats: TCR beta chain V- and J-gene trimming was linked, in a later analysis, to a missense variant in DCLRE1C.

The study ran its PCR with 60 Vbeta and 13 Jbeta primers. Repertoires were generated with immunoSEQ multiplex PCR, while TCRdb's copy carries only in-frame clones and drops some. In the table there are under 200,000 clones, approximately 80% of which are singletons. For this clone: Antigen: not known.

The J segment lost 2 bases and the V segment lost 3 bases, leaving 4 bases of the junction unmatched. The CDR3 sequence is 16 residues long. Germline-derived CDR1 and CDR2 are PRHDT and FYEKMQ (reference sequence). The chain uses TRBV13 and TRBJ2-3; 11 nucleotides agree with TRBD2. This TCR was sampled from a woman aged 50 to 60 in good health and CMV-seropositive. Sequences were obtained from PBMCs. The CDR3 loop is CASSFASGGSTDTQYF. The CDR3 DNA follows: TGTGCCAGCAGCTTTGCTAGCGGGGGGTCCACAGATACGCAGTATTTT.